This TCR beta chain originates from a study of human T cells and chemical hapten exposure. This clonotype has a handful of counts. Its antigen is unknown. One entry per CDR3 protein, called by TCRdb with MiXCR from the RACE reads. Altogether 200,000 to 300,000 distinct CDR3 sequences are present, 7.5% to 10% being singletons, with the ten largest covering 2% to 2.5%. V lost 7 bases to trimming and J lost 5 bases, with 4 bases between them. CDR3 size: 10 residues. The germline gives CDR1 MDHEN, CDR2 SYDVKM. Indicated time point: pre-sensitization, week 0. Treatment here: therapeutic diphenylcyclopropenone sensitization with weekly scalp DPC. Study results and limitations: Controls had significantly fewer large CDR3 similarity clusters than were formed by expanded TCRs.

The V and J genes are TRBV28 and TRBJ2-3; D not resolved. The material was whole blood, obtained in connection with sensitization to the hapten diphenylcyclopropenone (DPC). The clonotype comes from a woman between 35 and 50 years old with alopecia areata. Some clones in this sample may be carry-over from other donors' samples. The chain's CDR3 is CASTGDTQYF. The DNA of the CDR3 is TGTGCCAGCACAGGAGATACGCAGTATTTT.